This TCR beta chain stems from a study of shared clonotypes between healthy human individuals (dated by TCRdb to about 2020). General notes on the study: Three men and a couple of women, aged 18 to 49 years, made up the cohort. Libraries were prepared and TCR repertoires were sequenced by different laboratories using diverse techniques, in order to increase sequencing depth and limit assay-specific biases. Blood TCR repertoires of five healthy adults were deeply sequenced to estimate repertoire size and the extent of clonotype sharing between individuals. For each donor, three plates each were used for CD4 naive and CD4 memory, two plates were used for CD8 naive, and one plate was used for CD8 memory. Between about 0.8 and 9 billion PBMCs per donor were obtained by leukapheresis. Broad study findings and their caveats: Incomplete sequencing was indicated by rarefaction of sorted-subset datasets, despite the large sequencing depth. Sampling was restricted to blood, and TCR repertoires in tissue are likely to differ from TCR repertoires in blood. Higher generation probabilities were observed for clonotypes shared by all four sorted-subset donors than for non-shared clonotypes. Naive subsets generally had larger estimated clonotype richness than memory subsets. Sharing across a few donors was observed for approximately 5% of naive CD4, about 3.2% of naive CD8, 2.3% of memory CD4, and roughly 0.43% of memory CD8 clonotypes. Pairwise subsampling led to the expectation that sequencing depth would affect the degree of clonotype sharing among donors. Because the study included a small number of donors, the genetic and exposure-history diversity represented was limited.

Using the deep immunoSEQ assay, multiplex PCR amplified TCR CDR3 regions from genomic DNA. Extracted genomic DNA from each cell subset was distributed evenly across all wells of several immunoSEQ 96-well plates, and each plate was treated as a replicate. Each replicate PCR for sorted subsets received roughly 0.2 ug genomic DNA, equal to roughly 33,000 T cell genomes. Purified libraries were quantified with a Qubit 3.0 fluorometer, sized on a Bioanalyzer 2100, and re-quantified with the KAPA Library Quantification kit. Each immunoSEQ 96-well plate was sequenced on its own single-read 150-cycle Illumina NextSeq 550 flow cell. Per the source publication's procedure: Because the immunoSEQ output included only junctional sequences and no quality scores, the filtering could not be the same as the filtering used for full-length reads. Sequences were annotated with PyIR, a Python wrapper for IgBLAST v1.9, using IMGT germline references to assign V/J genes and CDR3. Any read was removed if the V/J assignment was weak (E-value above 1e-6), the CDR3 was missing, or the read contained stop codons, out-of-frame junctions, or ambiguous translated residues. V3J clonotypes were defined by identical inferred V gene, J gene, and CDR3 amino acid sequence. Percentage overlap between repertoires was calculated by dividing the number of shared unique clonotypes by the size of the smaller repertoire. Richness of each repertoire was evaluated using RTK rarefaction, the Chao1 estimator, and Recon v2.1 estimates of unobserved clonotypes. OLGA was used to compute generation probabilities for all TCRbeta clonotypes that the gDNA method yielded from a handful of donors. TCRdb took over this immuneACCESS table, retaining in-frame rearrangements with V and J assigned. Such tables are incomplete; in checked studies, under half of the missing clones stem from an unresolved V gene, and the remainder is unexplained. V and J calls plus clone size are reproduced from that table; the DNA served to infer D and trimming. This sample is represented by about 1.5 million clones; roughly 96% of them were singletons. Approximately 1.1% of the sample comes from the top ten.

A note on this clone: Its antigen remains undetermined. It has no much larger one-base neighbor in the sample; base qualities were not kept.

Healthy HIV-negative adults with no recently reported acute infections or vaccinations were included as donors. Every donor was a Caucasian adult residing in Nashville, Tennessee, USA. CD4+ T cells were enriched by magnetic negative selection; naive cells were then positively selected on CD45RA, and the negative fraction formed the memory subset. Blood was obtained by leukapheresis, after which PBMCs were separated by Ficoll-Histopaque density gradient centrifugation and cryopreserved in liquid nitrogen vapor phase. Purity and quantity of every magnetically sorted T cell population were checked by analytical flow cytometry. From each sorted fraction, genomic DNA was isolated and quantified by UV absorbance on a Nanodrop 2000c. The CDR3 sequence holds 13 residues, the cysteine and phenylalanine included. This entry keeps only the CDR3 DNA: 39 bases, framed from base 1. From a lookup of the germline V gene, CDR1 and CDR2 are SGHVS and FNYEAQ.

The receptor chain draws on TRBV7-6 and TRBJ2-1; a weak D assignment points to TRBD2 (7 bases agree). The sequenced sample consisted of naive CD4+ T cells sorted from blood. The sample's cell subset or site, from its label and the paper: CD45RA+ positively selected. The TCR originated in a man between 25 and 39 years old in good health. Read as DNA, the sequence is TGTGCGGGGGGGGTCTCAGGGGCCAATGAGCAGTTCTTC. It specifies CAGGVSGANEQFF.